These T cell receptor beta chains were read from a single sample in a study of lymphopenia after photon versus proton radiotherapy. Assay used: immunoSEQ multiplex PCR; TCRdb lists only in-frame clones, some missing. The sample includes some 41,000 clones, about 84% of them seen just once. Here the sequenced sample was peripheral blood, taken from a patient treated with photon-based radiotherapy. These receptors originate from a man between 45 and 60 years old with gastric cancer. The CDR3 runs from the conserved cysteine through the conserved F or W. The D gene is left open where the match is weak. A row's size may be missing; if present it is once, few, many or a size class.

-	TRBD1	TRBV28	TRBJ2-2	CASEVPGTGSSGELFF	TGTGCCAGCGAGGTCCCCGGGACAGGGTCATCCGGGGAGCTGTTTTTT
-	-	TRBV6-4	TRBJ1-1	CASSARMNTEAFF	TGTGCCAGCTCTGCCCGCATGAACACTGAAGCTTTCTTT
-	-	TRBV19	TRBJ1-1	CASSIIGNGNTEAFF	TGTGCCAGTAGTATAATTGGAAATGGGAACACTGAAGCTTTCTTT
once	TRBD1	TRBV27	TRBJ2-2	CASSPDGAGGYTGELFF	TGTGCCAGCAGTCCAGATGGGGCAGGGGGTTACACCGGGGAGCTGTTTTTT
-	-	TRBV29-1	TRBJ2-1	CSVEQGKNEQFF	TGCAGCGTTGAACAGGGAAAGAATGAGCAGTTCTTC
once	-	TRBV18	TRBJ1-1	CASSPLFDRAEAFF	TGTGCCAGCTCACCACTCTTTGACCGTGCGGAAGCTTTCTTT
-	-	TRBV16	TRBJ2-3	CASSPNQARTQYF	TGTGCCAGCAGCCCAAACCAGGCGAGAACGCAGTATTTT
-	TRBD1	TRBV7-2	TRBJ1-3	CASSFGQGIGSGNTIYF	TGTGCCAGCAGCTTCGGACAGGGCATCGGCTCTGGAAACACCATATATTTT
-	-	TRBV19	TRBJ2-5	CALGAQYF	TGTGCCCTGGGGGCCCAGTACTTC
-	-	TRBV19	TRBJ1-2	CASIGQRNYGYTF	TGTGCCAGTATCGGACAGCGTAACTATGGCTACACCTTC
-	-	TRBV5-4	TRBJ2-7	CASSPSGTSSYEQYF	TGTGCCAGCAGCCCTTCCGGGACTTCCAGCTACGAGCAGTACTTC
-	-	TRBV10-2	TRBJ2-1	CASSGPVEYEQFF	TGCGCCAGCAGTGGGCCCGTAGAGTATGAGCAGTTCTTC
once	-	TRBV18	TRBJ2-3	CASSLSTDTQYF	TGTGCCAGCTCCCTGAGCACAGATACGCAGTATTTT
-	-	TRBV6-5	TRBJ2-7	CASSLGVGGYEQYF	TGTGCCAGCAGTTTGGGTGTTGGCGGTTACGAGCAGTACTTC
-	-	TRBV7-2	TRBJ2-1	CASSLRGGDPPEQFF	TGTGCCAGCAGCTTACGAGGGGGAGACCCCCCTGAGCAGTTCTTC
-	-	TRBV5-1	TRBJ2-7	CASSLSPSSYEQYF	TGCGCCAGCAGCTTGTCTCCTAGCTCCTACGAGCAGTACTTC
-	TRBD1	TRBV28	TRBJ1-6	CASSSLGQVDSPLHF	TGTGCCAGCAGTTCATTGGGACAGGTAGATTCACCCCTCCACTTT